The 5 T cell receptor beta chains reported below all come from one sample, sequenced in a study of blood T cell repertoires in COVID-19. Only in-frame clones appear in the TCRdb table, and some are missing; sequencing was by immunoSEQ multiplex PCR. Of more than 100,000 clones in the sample, 81% are singletons; the top ten hold around 8%. Sequences were obtained from peripheral blood. Receptors were obtained from a woman aged 55-69 years with active or convalescent COVID-19.

The chain employs TRBV27 and TRBJ2-3; D may be TRBD1 (6 bases). This CDR3 is 14 amino acids long. Germline CDR1 is MNHEY and CDR2 is SMNVEV (reference sequence). V dropped 5 bases and J dropped 3 bases, with 12 bases sitting between them. The CDR3 sequence is CASSLLGATDTQYF. CDR3 coding DNA: TGTGCCAGCAGTCTTTTGGGGGCTACAGATACGCAGTATTTT.

This chain links TRBV19 with TRBJ1-3; D might be TRBD1 (5 bases). CDR1 is LNHDA, CDR2 SQIVND, per germline (reference sequence). The CDR3 contains 16 residues. The germline V and J ends were trimmed by 7 bases and 0 bases, with 16 bases remaining between them. Here the CDR3 DNA reads TGTGCCAGTACCCGGGGGGTCTCAAGCTCTGGAAACACCATATATTTT. Encoded protein: CASTRGVSSSGNTIYF.

V usage is TRBV11-2 and J usage is TRBJ2-4, with D possibly TRBD1 on 6 matching bases. This CDR3 comprises 14 residues. V was shortened by 1 base and J by 6 bases, with 10 bases between the two germline ends. In germline, CDR1 is SGHAT, CDR2 FQNNGV. CDR3 sequence (DNA): TGTGCCAGCAGCTTAGTCGCAGGGGCAAACATTCAGTACTTC. This translates into CASSLVAGANIQYF.

This clone was observed once. The chain uses TRBV6-5 and TRBJ2-6, with D possibly being TRBD2 (6 bases). The V end lost 8 bases, the J end lost 4 bases, and 15 bases lay between the germline ends. The CDR3 contains 15 residues. Germline lookup yields CDR1 MNHEY and CDR2 SVGAGI. CDR3 bases: TGTGCCAGCGGCCGGGACTTCTCCGGGGCCAACGTCCTGACTTTC. Protein sequence: CASGRDFSGANVLTF.

This chain connects TRBV5-1 to TRBJ2-3; 7 nucleotides line up with TRBD1. In germline, CDR1 is SGHRS, CDR2 YFSETQ. The V gene end was trimmed by 4 bases and the J gene end by 6 bases; junction bases not matched to a gene: 8. This CDR3 has 14 amino acids. CDR3 loop: CASSVKGGSDTQYF. In DNA form, the CDR3 reads TGCGCCAGCAGCGTTAAAGGGGGCTCGGATACGCAGTATTTT.